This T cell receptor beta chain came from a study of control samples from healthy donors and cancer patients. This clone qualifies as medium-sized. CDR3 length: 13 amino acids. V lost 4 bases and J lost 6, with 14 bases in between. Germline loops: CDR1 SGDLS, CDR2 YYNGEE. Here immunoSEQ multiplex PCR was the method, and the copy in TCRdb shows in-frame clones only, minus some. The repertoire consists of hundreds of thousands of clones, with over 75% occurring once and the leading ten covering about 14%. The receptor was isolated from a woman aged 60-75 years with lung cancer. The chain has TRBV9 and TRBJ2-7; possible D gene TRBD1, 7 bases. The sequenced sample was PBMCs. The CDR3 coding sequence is TGTGCCAGCAGCAAATCAGGGGGGAGCGAGCAGTACTTC. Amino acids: CASSKSGGSEQYF.